The entry below describes one T cell receptor (beta chain). Its cognate antigen is unknown. TCRdb's table, derived via immunoSEQ multiplex PCR, lists solely in-frame clones and lacks some. The sample yields 75,000 to 100,000 clones, less than 90% seen once. The sample comes from a study of graft-versus-host responses after intestinal transplantation. The study's findings and limits: The study associated peak circulating GvH clone levels with early post-transplant HvG declines.

This specimen consisted of unstimulated CD8+ T cells sorted from spleen or lymph node cells, obtained before intestinal transplant. The TCR sequence derives from a human donor who received an intestinal transplant.

CDR3 in DNA: TGTGCCAGTAGTATAGTCCTTACAGGGGACGAGCAGTTCTTC. Translating gives CASSIVLTGDEQFF. The rearrangement links TRBV19 to TRBJ2-1; 7 bases are a match to TRBD1. V was pared by 1 base and J by 10 bases, with 7 bases of the junction left unmatched. CDR1 is LNHDA and CDR2 is SQIVND in the germline V gene (reference sequence). The CDR3 spans 14 residues. The variable domain in full, completed from reference TRBV19 and TRBJ2-1, reads DGGITQSPKYLFRKEGQNVTLSCEQNLNHDAMYWYRQDPGQGLRLIYYSQIVNDFQKGDIAEGYSVSREKKESFPLTVTSAQKNPTAFYLCASSIVLTGDEQFFGPGTRLTVL.